This entry features one T cell receptor (beta chain) sequence. One entry per CDR3 protein results from TCRdb running MiXCR on the PCR reads. The data contain approximately 97,000 distinct CDR3 sequences, about half of them singletons. The sample belongs to a study of CDR3 diversity in severe acne. The sequence came from a male donor with acne. The specimen sequenced was blood.

This CDR3 is CSVALWDRGDEQYF. In DNA form, the CDR3 reads TGCAGCGTCGCGCTGTGGGACAGGGGCGACGAGCAGTACTTC. The rearrangement links TRBV29-1 to TRBJ2-7; TRBD1 matches 10 bases. Per germline, CDR1 SQVTM and CDR2 ANQGSEA. The CDR3 spans 14 residues. The V segment lost 6 bases and the J segment 5 bases; nucleotides outside the gene matches: 10.